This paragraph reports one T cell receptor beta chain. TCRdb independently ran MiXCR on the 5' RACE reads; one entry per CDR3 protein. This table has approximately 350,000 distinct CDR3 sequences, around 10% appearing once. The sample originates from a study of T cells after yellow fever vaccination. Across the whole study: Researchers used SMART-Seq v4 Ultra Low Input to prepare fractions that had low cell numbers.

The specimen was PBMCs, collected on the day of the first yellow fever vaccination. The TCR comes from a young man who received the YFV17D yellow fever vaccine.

CDR3 loop: CASSAGVRPIKNTEAFF. CDR3 DNA: TGTGCCAGCAGCGCAGGGGTTAGACCTATCAAGAACACTGAAGCTTTCTTT. The genes are TRBV7-9 and TRBJ1-1; tentative D call: TRBD1 (6 bases). V shed 5 bases and J shed 1 base, with 20 bases lying between them. Per germline, CDR1 SEHNR and CDR2 FQNEAQ (reference sequence). The CDR3 length is 17 residues.